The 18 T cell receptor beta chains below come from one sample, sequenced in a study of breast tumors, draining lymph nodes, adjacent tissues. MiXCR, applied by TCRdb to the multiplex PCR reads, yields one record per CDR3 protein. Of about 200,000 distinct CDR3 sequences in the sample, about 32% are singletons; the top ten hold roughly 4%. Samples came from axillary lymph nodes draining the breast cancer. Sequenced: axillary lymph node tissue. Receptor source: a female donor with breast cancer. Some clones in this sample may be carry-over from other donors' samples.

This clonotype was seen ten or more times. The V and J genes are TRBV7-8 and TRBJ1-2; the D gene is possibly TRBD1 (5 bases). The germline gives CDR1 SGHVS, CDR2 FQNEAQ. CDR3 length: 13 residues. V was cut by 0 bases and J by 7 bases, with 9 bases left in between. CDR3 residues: CASSLAGVPGYTF. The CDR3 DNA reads TGTGCCAGCAGCTTAGCGGGGGTTCCTGGCTACACCTTC.

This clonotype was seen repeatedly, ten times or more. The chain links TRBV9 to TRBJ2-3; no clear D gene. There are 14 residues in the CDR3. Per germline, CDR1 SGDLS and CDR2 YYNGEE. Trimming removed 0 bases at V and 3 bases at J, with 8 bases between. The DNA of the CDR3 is TGTGCCAGCAGCGTAGGAATGAGAACAGATACGCAGTATTTT. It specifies CASSVGMRTDTQYF. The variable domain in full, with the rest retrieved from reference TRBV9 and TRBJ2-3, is DSGVTQTPKHLITATGQRVTLRCSPRSGDLSVYWYQQSLDQGLQFLIQYYNGEERAKGNILERFSAQQFPDLHSELNLSSLELGDSALYFCASSVGMRTDTQYFGPGTRLTVL.

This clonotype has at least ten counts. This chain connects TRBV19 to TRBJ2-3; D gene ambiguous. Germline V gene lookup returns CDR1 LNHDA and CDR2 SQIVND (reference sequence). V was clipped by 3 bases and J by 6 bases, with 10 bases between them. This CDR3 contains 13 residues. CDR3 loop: CASSIFLRDTQYF. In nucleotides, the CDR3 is TGTGCCAGTAGTATCTTCCTCCGTGATACGCAGTATTTT.

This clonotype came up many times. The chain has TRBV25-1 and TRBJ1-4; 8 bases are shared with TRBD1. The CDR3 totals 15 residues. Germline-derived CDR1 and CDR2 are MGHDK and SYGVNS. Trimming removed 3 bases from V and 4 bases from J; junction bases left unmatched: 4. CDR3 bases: TGTGCCAGCAGTGACCCGGGACAGGATAATGAAAAACTGTTTTTT. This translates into CASSDPGQDNEKLFF.

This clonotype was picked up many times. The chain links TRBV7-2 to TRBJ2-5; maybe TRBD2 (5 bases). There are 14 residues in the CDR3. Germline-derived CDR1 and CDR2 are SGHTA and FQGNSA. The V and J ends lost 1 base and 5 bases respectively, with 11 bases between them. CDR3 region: CASSLVTGWETQYF. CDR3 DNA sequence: TGTGCCAGCAGCTTAGTGACGGGGTGGGAGACCCAGTACTTC.

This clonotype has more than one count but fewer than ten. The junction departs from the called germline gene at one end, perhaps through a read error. The CDR3 reads CASSPGWVKNYGYPF. CDR3 in DNA: TGTGCCAGCAGCCCCGGTTGGGTAAAGAACTATGGCTACCCCTTC. The chain carries TRBV7-2 and TRBJ1-2; D not certain. The length of the CDR3 is 15 residues. Germline-derived CDR1 and CDR2 are SGHTA and FQGNSA.

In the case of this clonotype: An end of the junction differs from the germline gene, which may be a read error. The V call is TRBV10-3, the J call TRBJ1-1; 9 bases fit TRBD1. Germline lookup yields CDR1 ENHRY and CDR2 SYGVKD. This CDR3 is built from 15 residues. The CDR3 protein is CTISRGQGREPEAFF. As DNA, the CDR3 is TGTACCATCAGCCGCGGACAGGGGAGAGAGCCTGAAGCTTTCTTT.

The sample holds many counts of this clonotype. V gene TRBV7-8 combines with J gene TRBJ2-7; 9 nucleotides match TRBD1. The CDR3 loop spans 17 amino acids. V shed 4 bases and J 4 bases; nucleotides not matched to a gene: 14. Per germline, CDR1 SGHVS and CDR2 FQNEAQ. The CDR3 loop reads CASSYSPWTGEGYEQYF. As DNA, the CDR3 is TGTGCCAGCAGCTACTCGCCTTGGACAGGGGAAGGATACGAGCAGTACTTC.

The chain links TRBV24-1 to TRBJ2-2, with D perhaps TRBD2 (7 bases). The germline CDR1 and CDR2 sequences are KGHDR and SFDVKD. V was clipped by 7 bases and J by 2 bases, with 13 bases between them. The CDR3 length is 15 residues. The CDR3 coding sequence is TGTGCCACCAGCAAACGGGGGGCTAACACCGGGGAGCTGTTTTTT. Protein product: CATSKRGANTGELFF.

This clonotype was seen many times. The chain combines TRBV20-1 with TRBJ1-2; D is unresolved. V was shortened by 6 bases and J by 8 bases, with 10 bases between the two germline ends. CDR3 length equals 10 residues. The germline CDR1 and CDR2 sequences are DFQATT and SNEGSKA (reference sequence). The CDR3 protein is CSAPREGYTF. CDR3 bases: TGCAGTGCCCCACGGGAGGGCTACACCTTC.

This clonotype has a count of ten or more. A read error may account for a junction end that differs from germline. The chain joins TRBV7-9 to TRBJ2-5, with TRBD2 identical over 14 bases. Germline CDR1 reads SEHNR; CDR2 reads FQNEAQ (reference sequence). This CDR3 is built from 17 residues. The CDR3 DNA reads TGTGCCAGCAGCTGGGGACTAGCGGGGGAGCCCGAAGAGCCCCAGTACTTC. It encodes CASSWGLAGEPEEPQYF.

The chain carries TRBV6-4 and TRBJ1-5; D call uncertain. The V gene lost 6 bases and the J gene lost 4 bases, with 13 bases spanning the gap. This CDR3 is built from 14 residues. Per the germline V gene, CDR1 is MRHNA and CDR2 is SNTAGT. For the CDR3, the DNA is TGTGCCAGCAGCGCCGACGGTGGAAATCAGCCCCAGCATTTT. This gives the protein CASSADGGNQPQHF.

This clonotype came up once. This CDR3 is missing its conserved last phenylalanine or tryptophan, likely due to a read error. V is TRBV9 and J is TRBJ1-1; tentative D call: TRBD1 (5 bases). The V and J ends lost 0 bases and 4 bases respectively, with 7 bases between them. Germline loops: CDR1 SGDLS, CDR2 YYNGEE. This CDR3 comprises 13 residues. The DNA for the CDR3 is TGTGCCAGCAGCGTAGATCAGGGCACTGAAGCTTTCCTT. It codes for CASSVDQGTEAFL.

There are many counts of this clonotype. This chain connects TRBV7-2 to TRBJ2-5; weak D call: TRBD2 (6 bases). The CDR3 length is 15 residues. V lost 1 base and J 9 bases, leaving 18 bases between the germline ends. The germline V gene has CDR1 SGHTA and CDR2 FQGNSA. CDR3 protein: CASSLGGERGMAQYF. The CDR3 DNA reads TGTGCCAGCAGCTTAGGAGGGGAGCGCGGGATGGCCCAGTACTTC.

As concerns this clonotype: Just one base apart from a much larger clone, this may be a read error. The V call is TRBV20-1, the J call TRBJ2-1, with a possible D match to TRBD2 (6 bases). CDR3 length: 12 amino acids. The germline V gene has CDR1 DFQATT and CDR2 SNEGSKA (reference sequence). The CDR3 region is CSARGLDNEPFF. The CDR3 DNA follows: TGCAGTGCTAGAGGACTAGATAATGAGCCGTTCTTC.

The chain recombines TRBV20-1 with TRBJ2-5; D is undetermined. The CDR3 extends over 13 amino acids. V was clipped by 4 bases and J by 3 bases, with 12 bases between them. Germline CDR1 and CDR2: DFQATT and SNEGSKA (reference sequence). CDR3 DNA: TGCAGTGCTAAGGGTAGGGCTAAAGAGACCCAGTACTTC. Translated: CSAKGRAKETQYF.

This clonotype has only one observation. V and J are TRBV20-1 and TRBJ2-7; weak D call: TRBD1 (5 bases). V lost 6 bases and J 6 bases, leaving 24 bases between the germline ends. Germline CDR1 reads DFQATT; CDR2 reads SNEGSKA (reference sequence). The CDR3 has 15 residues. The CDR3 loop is CSASRALGALGEQYF. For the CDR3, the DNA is TGCAGTGCCAGCAGGGCTTTAGGGGCTCTCGGCGAGCAGTACTTC.

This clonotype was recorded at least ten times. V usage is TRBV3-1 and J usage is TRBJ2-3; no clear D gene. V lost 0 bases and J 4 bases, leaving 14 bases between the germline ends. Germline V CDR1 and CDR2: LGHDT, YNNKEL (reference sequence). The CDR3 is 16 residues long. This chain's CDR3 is CASSQEVQPWSDTQYF. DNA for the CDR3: TGTGCCAGCAGCCAAGAAGTCCAACCCTGGTCAGATACGCAGTATTTT.